Shown below are 19 T cell receptor beta chains from a single sample sequenced in a study of glioma-infiltrating T cells. Amplification of TCR alpha and beta CDR3 regions from RNA used iRepertoire nested multiplex PCR. TCRdb reprocessed the multiplex PCR reads via MiXCR and lists one record per CDR3 protein. The table includes around 390,000 distinct CDR3 sequences, 41% detected once. Sequenced: glioma tissue, nonneoplastic brain tissue, or PBMCs (not recorded which). These receptor sequences come from a human donor with low-grade glioma or glioblastoma, undergoing nonglioma brain surgery, or in good health (not recorded which).

This clonotype has at least ten counts. V usage is TRBV15 and J usage is TRBJ2-5; 7 nucleotides line up with TRBD1. The CDR3 length is 15 residues. Germline CDR1 and CDR2: LNHNV and YYDKDF (reference sequence). V lost 5 bases, J lost 4 bases, and 10 bases stayed unmatched. The CDR3 nucleotides are TGTGCCACCAGCCTGGGACAGAAGTACGGAGAGACCCAGTACTTC. This translates into CATSLGQKYGETQYF.

Remarks on this clonotype: It may be a read error: a sequence one base away is much more abundant. The CDR3 carries no conserved terminal phenylalanine or tryptophan, so it likely arises from a read error. J is TRBJ2-5 and V is TRBV28, with 8 nucleotides matching TRBD2. With 10 bases clipped from V and 3 bases from J, the junction kept 10 bases outside the gene matches. Germline V CDR1 and CDR2: MDHEN, SYDVKM. The CDR3 extends over 14 amino acids. This chain's CDR3 is CATLPPGGEETQYL. The CDR3 region has the DNA TGTGCCACCCTCCCCCCGGGAGGGGAAGAGACCCAGTACTTA.

This clonotype was counted once. One base away lies a much larger clone, so this may be a sequencing read error. The genes are TRBV6-2 or TRBV6-3 and TRBJ1-1; 7 bases agree with TRBD1. Germline CDR1 is MNHEY and CDR2 is SVGEGT. This CDR3 is built from 15 residues. The CDR3 DNA reads as TGTGCCAGCAGTTACGGGTCCCAGGGGGGCACTAAAGCTTTCTTT. Translating gives CASSYGSQGGTKAFF.

V gene TRBV20-1 combines with J gene TRBJ2-1; TRBD2 matches 11 bases. Unmatched junction bases numbered 7, after V lost 6 bases and J lost 3 bases. The germline V gene has CDR1 DFQATT and CDR2 SNEGSKA (reference sequence). The CDR3 covers 15 residues. Here the CDR3 reads CSANPTSGNYNEQFF. Here the CDR3 DNA reads TGCAGTGCGAACCCGACTAGCGGGAACTACAATGAGCAGTTCTTC.

This chain uses TRBV6-2 or TRBV6-3 with TRBJ1-1; tentative D call: TRBD1 (5 bases). The germline V gene encodes CDR1 MNHEY and CDR2 SVGEGT. V was trimmed by 8 bases and J by 0 bases, leaving 13 bases between them. CDR3 length: 14 residues. This CDR3 reads CASGDEPLNTEAFF. The CDR3 DNA follows: TGTGCCAGCGGGGACGAACCTTTGAACACTGAAGCTTTCTTT.

The genes are TRBV4-3 and TRBJ2-1; D possibly matches TRBD1 or TRBD2 (6 bases each). Germline assignment: CDR1 LGHNA and CDR2 YSLEER. V was cut by 4 bases and J by 5 bases, with 24 bases left in between. The CDR3 is 18 residues long. CDR3 DNA: TGCGCCAGCAGCCCGGCCCGTGGTGGGGGGCCGTGGAACAATGAGCAGTTCTTC. Translation gives CASSPARGGGPWNNEQFF.

The chain links TRBV4-2 to TRBJ2-3; perhaps TRBD1 as D (5 bases). V lost 1 base to trimming and J lost 2 bases, with 13 bases between them. CDR1 and CDR2 (germline): LGHNA, YNFKEQ. The CDR3 extends over 16 amino acids. For the CDR3, the DNA is TGTGCCAGCAGCCAAGGCAGGGCCAACTTCACAGATACGCAGTATTTT. Residues: CASSQGRANFTDTQYF.

The chain uses TRBV7-2 and TRBJ2-7, with a possible D match to TRBD1 (5 bases). Germline assignment: CDR1 SGHTA and CDR2 FQGNSA. The CDR3 consists of 12 residues. Trimming removed 1 base at V and 7 bases at J, with 8 bases between. CDR3 nucleotides: TGTGCCAGCAGCTTAGAGGCAGGGGAGCAGTACTTC. Its translation is CASSLEAGEQYF.

In its sample, this clonotype was seen many times. The chain links TRBV24-1 to TRBJ2-3; D possibly corresponds to TRBD2 (6 bases). The CDR3 has 16 residues. From germline, CDR1 is KGHDR and CDR2 SFDVKD. V was trimmed by 3 bases and J by 0 bases, leaving 12 bases between them. CDR3 coding DNA: TGTGCCACCAGTGATATTGCGGGATCTAGCACAGATACGCAGTATTTT. This encodes CATSDIAGSSTDTQYF.

The rearrangement joins TRBV2 to TRBJ2-7; D possibly corresponds to TRBD1 (6 bases). CDR1 is SNHLY and CDR2 is FYNNEI in the germline V gene. The CDR3 has 14 residues. Between the trimmed V and J ends, which lost 3 bases and 2 bases, there was a span of 11 bases. The CDR3 sequence is CASSDQGSTYEQYF. CDR3 DNA sequence: TGTGCCAGCAGTGATCAGGGGTCCACCTACGAGCAGTACTTC.

The V call is TRBV3-1, the J call TRBJ2-7, with D unresolved. This CDR3 has 14 amino acids. The V end was cut by 0 bases, the J end by 3 bases, with 9 bases between. Germline V lookup: CDR1 LGHDT, CDR2 YNNKEL (reference sequence). As DNA, the CDR3 is TGTGCCAGCAGCCAAGATCCCGGTAACTACGAGCAGTACTTC. It translates to CASSQDPGNYEQYF.

This clonotype appeared a single time. This may arise from a read error, as a much more abundant clone is one base away. The rearrangement uses TRBV7-6 and TRBJ2-1; weak D call: TRBD2 (6 bases). The CDR3 extends over 16 amino acids. The germline gives CDR1 SGHVS, CDR2 FNYEAQ. As DNA, the CDR3 is TGTGCCAGCAGTTATAATGTAGTGGAGGGCGACAATGAGGAGTTCTTC. As protein: CASSYNVVEGDNEEFF.

This clonotype was detected many times. V is TRBV6-1 and J is TRBJ1-1; tentative D call: TRBD1 (6 bases). The CDR3 runs to 14 residues. The germline gives CDR1 MNHNS, CDR2 SASEGT. Trimming took off 2 bases at V and 1 base at J, with 8 bases between the two ends. The CDR3 protein is CASSELQGNTEAFF. CDR3 nucleotides: TGTGCCAGCAGTGAACTACAGGGGAACACTGAAGCTTTCTTT.

This clonotype was counted between two and nine times. DNA for the CDR3: TGTGCCATCCAGGACGGACTCAATCAGCCCCAGCATTTT. This codes for CAIQDGLNQPQHF. The chain joins TRBV24-1 to TRBJ1-5, with D hard to call. Per germline, CDR1 KGHDR and CDR2 SFDVKD. V lost 11 bases to trimming and J lost 3 bases, with 13 bases between them. This CDR3 contains 13 residues.

The J gene is TRBJ2-1, the V gene TRBV28; tentatively, D is TRBD2 (5 bases). The CDR3 totals 15 residues. Trimming shortened V by 3 bases and J by 0 bases, and 9 bases separated the two germline ends. From germline, CDR1 is MDHEN and CDR2 SYDVKM. This chain's CDR3 is CASSFSASSYNEQFF. Written as DNA, the CDR3 is TGTGCCAGCAGTTTTAGCGCCAGCTCCTACAATGAGCAGTTCTTC.

About this clonotype: The junction shows a germline mismatch at one end, possibly a read error. The rearrangement joins TRBV27 to TRBJ2-6, with 16 bases matching TRBD2. The CDR3 totals 19 residues. CDR1 is MNHEY and CDR2 is SMNVEV in the germline V gene (reference sequence). DNA of the CDR3: TGTGCCAGCAGTCCGGGGACTAGCGGGAGGGCCGCTGGGTCCAACGTCCTGACTTTC. Encoded protein: CASSPGTSGRAAGSNVLTF.

The chain recombines TRBV7-2 with TRBJ2-1; TRBD1 might be the D (6 bases). Germline V gene lookup returns CDR1 SGHTA and CDR2 FQGNSA. The germline V and J ends were trimmed by 1 base and 15 bases, with 16 bases remaining between them. CDR3 length: 13 residues. CDR3 bases: TGTGCCAGCAGCTTAGGACAGGTATACTTCCCGTTCTTC. This encodes CASSLGQVYFPFF.

This chain connects TRBV28 to TRBJ2-7, with TRBD1 matching 8 bases. Germline CDR1 and CDR2: MDHEN and SYDVKM. After removal of 5 bases from V and 2 bases from J, the junction contained 11 bases not matched to a gene. The CDR3 is made up of 16 amino acids. CDR3: CASSIHGQGKTYEQYF. CDR3 nucleotides: TGTGCCAGCAGTATCCACGGACAGGGTAAAACCTACGAGCAGTACTTC.

Here the CDR3 reads CSANLGGGNTGELFF. The DNA for the CDR3 is TGCAGTGCTAACTTGGGGGGAGGGAACACCGGGGAGCTGTTTTTT. The chain links TRBV20-1 to TRBJ2-2; the D gene is possibly TRBD2 (6 bases). The V gene lost 4 bases and the J gene lost 1 base, with 13 bases spanning the gap. The germline V gene has CDR1 DFQATT and CDR2 SNEGSKA (reference sequence). The CDR3 is 15 residues long.